This TCR beta chain was documented in a study of blood T cell repertoires in COVID-19. As for the study in general: Sites across the United States, Italy and Spain contributed samples from acute and convalescent COVID-19.

Germline assignment: CDR1 SGDLS and CDR2 YYNGEE. This CDR3 is built from 16 residues. J was trimmed by 0 bases and V by 0 bases; bases with no gene match: 3. The authors' processing: Scientists estimated how many nucleated cells there were by amplifying reference gene primers. Method: immunoSEQ multiplex PCR; TCRdb's copy keeps in-frame clones and lacks some. Clonal size and the V and J genes are those of that table, whereas D and trimming came from the DNA. The profile shows 98,000 or so clones, approximately 85% of them singletons. Sequencing used peripheral blood. The sequence came from a man between 60 and 75 years old with acute or convalescent COVID-19. The chain combines TRBV9 with TRBJ2-3; 8 bases fit TRBD2. CDR3 coding DNA: TGTGCCAGCAGCGTAGGGGCTAGCGGGAGCACAGATACGCAGTATTTT. It codes for CASSVGASGSTDTQYF.